These 23 T cell receptor beta chains were all obtained from the same sample, sequenced in a study of beta chain features in type 1 diabetes. Findings and limits, study-wide: TCRB CDR3s from Type 1 diabetes patients were moderately but significantly shorter in all four CD4+ subsets.

Reverse transcription of all isolated RNA meant that expressed TCRB transcripts were sequenced. Libraries were prepared by immunoSEQ multiplex PCR; TCRdb keeps only in-frame clonotypes and omits some of them. The sample yields roughly 150,000 clones, 50% to 70% seen once. Their target antigens are unknown. Sequencing was carried out using naive CD4+ T cells from blood. These receptors were collected from a man younger than 40 with type 1 diabetes.

J is TRBJ2-1 and V is TRBV29-1; D assignment may be TRBD1 or TRBD2 (5 bases each). V lost 7 bases, J lost 3 bases, and 19 bases lay in between. Germline V gene data show CDR1 as SQVTM and CDR2 as ANQGSEA. The CDR3 is made up of 15 amino acids. DNA of the CDR3: TGCAGCGCTGCCCGGGACGTCTTGAGCTACAATGAGCAGTTCTTC. This translates into CSAARDVLSYNEQFF.

This clone was counted between two and nine times. Other DNA sequences in this sample translate to the same CDR3. J is TRBJ2-7 and V is TRBV9; 7 nucleotides agree with TRBD1. Germline lookup yields CDR1 SGDLS and CDR2 YYNGEE. V shed 0 bases and J 2 bases; nucleotides not matched to a gene: 5. The CDR3 loop spans 15 amino acids. CDR3 sequence reads: CASSVGTGGPYEQYF. As DNA, the CDR3 is TGTGCCAGCAGCGTAGGGACAGGTGGCCCCTACGAGCAGTACTTC.

This clone appeared once. The chain joins TRBV9 to TRBJ2-3; 9 bases fit TRBD2. The CDR3 extends over 16 amino acids. Trimming took 2 bases from V and 2 from J; bases not matched to a gene: 6. CDR1 SGDLS and CDR2 YYNGEE come from the germline V gene. For the CDR3, the DNA is TGTGCCAGCAGCGTTGCCGGGACTAGCAACACAGATACGCAGTATTTT. It codes for CASSVAGTSNTDTQYF.

This chain joins TRBV21-1 and TRBJ2-5; the table's D call of TRBD2 was not tested on the DNA. TRBV21-1 counts as a pseudogene. This CDR3 contains 18 residues. For the CDR3, the DNA is TGTGCCAGCAGCAAATGCCCGGGGTCTGGCGGTTACCAAGAGACCCAGTACTTC. Translating it yields CASSKCPGSGGYQETQYF.

This clone is a singleton in its sample. V gene TRBV6-5 combines with J gene TRBJ1-2; D is perhaps TRBD1 (6 bases). This CDR3 contains 13 residues. Trimming stripped 7 bases from V and 4 bases from J, with 13 bases between. Germline V gives CDR1 MNHEY, CDR2 SVGAGI. The CDR3 DNA reads as TGTGCCAGCACGGACAGAAGAGCCTATGGCTACACCTTC. This encodes CASTDRRAYGYTF.

This CDR3 reads CASSYTGANVLTF. CDR3 coding DNA: TGTGCCAGCAGCTATACAGGGGCCAACGTCCTGACTTTC. V usage is TRBV28 and J usage is TRBJ2-6; no clear D gene. In germline, CDR1 is MDHEN, CDR2 SYDVKM. V lost 6 bases, J lost 4 bases, and 7 bases lay in between. This CDR3 spans 13 amino acids.

This chain uses TRBV7-9 with TRBJ2-3; a possible D gene is TRBD2 (7 bases). CDR3 length equals 14 residues. With 5 bases removed from V and 6 bases from J, the gap between germline ends came to 15 bases. The germline gives CDR1 SEHNR, CDR2 FQNEAQ (reference sequence). The CDR3 sequence is CASSRGASYDTQYF. DNA for the CDR3: TGTGCCAGCAGCCGGGGGGCTAGCTACGATACGCAGTATTTT.

The V and J genes are TRBV6-1 and TRBJ2-5; 9 nucleotides match TRBD2. This CDR3 region has 17 residues. The germline V gene has CDR1 MNHNS and CDR2 SASEGT. Unmatched junction bases numbered 6, after V lost 1 base and J lost 0 bases. As DNA, the CDR3 is TGTGCCAGCAGTGAAGAAAGGAGCGGGGGGTACCAAGAGACCCAGTACTTC. Its translation is CASSEERSGGYQETQYF.

This rearrangement joins TRBV6-5 to TRBJ1-2, with D possibly matching TRBD1 (5 bases). Trimming pared 7 bases from V and 7 bases from J, leaving 19 bases between. CDR1 and CDR2 from the germline V gene are MNHEY and SVGAGI. The CDR3 has 14 residues. The CDR3 loop is CASKTAGKSIGYTF. In DNA form, the CDR3 reads TGTGCCAGCAAGACCGCAGGGAAGAGCATTGGCTACACCTTC.

The V gene is TRBV4-3, the J gene TRBJ2-3, with D perhaps TRBD2 (5 bases). V lost 0 bases to trimming and J lost 0 bases, with 10 bases between them. Germline V gene sequence: CDR1 LGHNA, CDR2 YSLEER. The CDR3 consists of 16 residues. The CDR3 loop reads CASSQDPGGSTDTQYF. The CDR3 DNA reads TGCGCCAGCAGCCAAGATCCTGGCGGGAGCACAGATACGCAGTATTTT.

This chain uses TRBV2 with TRBJ2-3; perhaps TRBD1 as D (5 bases). Germline V gene sequence: CDR1 SNHLY, CDR2 FYNNEI. CDR3 length equals 16 residues. Trimming took 7 bases from V and 3 from J, leaving 20 bases between them. The CDR3 sequence: CASTAYRSKGTDTQYF. In DNA, the CDR3 is TGTGCCAGCACCGCCTACAGGTCGAAGGGGACAGATACGCAGTATTTT.

This clone has more than one count but fewer than ten. J is TRBJ2-5 and V is TRBV5-4; D possibly corresponds to TRBD2 (5 bases). The CDR3 is made up of 14 amino acids. CDR1 is SGHNT, CDR2 YYREEE, per germline (reference sequence). Trimming left V 2 bases short and J 1 base short, with 9 bases between. CDR3 DNA sequence: TGTGCCAGCAGCTTTGGCACTAGCCAAGAGACCCAGTACTTC. This encodes CASSFGTSQETQYF. The full variable domain, rest sourced from reference TRBV5-4 and TRBJ2-5, is ETGVTQSPTHLIKTRGQQVTLRCSSQSGHNTVSWYQQALGQGPQFIFQYYREEENGRGNFPPRFSGLQFPNYSSELNVNALELDDSALYLCASSFGTSQETQYFGPGTRLLVL.

This clone has only a few counts. V usage is TRBV30 and J usage is TRBJ2-5, with D possibly matching TRBD2 (5 bases). Looked up from germline, CDR1 is GTSNPN and CDR2 is SVGIG (reference sequence). V lost 4 bases and J lost 4, with 19 bases in between. The CDR3 loop spans 15 amino acids. In nucleotides, the CDR3 is TGTGCCTGGACCGACGGTTCTACGGCGGGAGAGACCCAGTACTTC. This gives the protein CAWTDGSTAGETQYF.

This sequence joins TRBV29-1 and TRBJ1-1; TRBD1 matches at 9 bases. The CDR3 covers 13 residues. The V gene's germline CDR1 is SQVTM and CDR2 ANQGSEA. The trim removed 6 bases at V and 5 bases at J, leaving 7 bases unmatched. The CDR3 DNA sequence: TGCAGCGTCGCCTTGGACAGGGGAACTGAAGCTTTCTTT. It is translated as CSVALDRGTEAFF.

This chain connects TRBV2 to TRBJ2-1; 8 nucleotides align to TRBD1. This CDR3 comprises 13 residues. Trimming took 5 bases from V and 9 from J; bases not matched to a gene: 6. From germline, CDR1 is SNHLY and CDR2 FYNNEI. CDR3 protein: CASSSDRVAEQFF. As DNA, the CDR3 is TGTGCCAGCAGTTCGGACAGGGTGGCTGAGCAGTTCTTC.

A few counts support this clone. The chain joins TRBV2 to TRBJ2-1; no definite D call. The CDR3 runs to 12 residues. Germline values: CDR1 SNHLY, CDR2 FYNNEI. The V and J ends lost 6 bases and 4 bases respectively, with 7 bases between them. The CDR3 reads CASREEYNEQFF. CDR3 DNA: TGTGCCAGCAGAGAGGAGTACAATGAGCAGTTCTTC.

Regarding this clone: Other nucleotide sequences in the sample specify the same CDR3. The rearrangement joins TRBV29-1 to TRBJ2-5, with D possibly being TRBD2 (5 bases). Germline CDR1 and CDR2: SQVTM and ANQGSEA. The CDR3 totals 12 residues. The V gene lost 3 bases and the J gene lost 5 bases, with 10 bases spanning the gap. The CDR3 region has the DNA TGCAGCGTTGACGGGGTTGGGGAGACCCAGTACTTC. Its translation: CSVDGVGETQYF.

Notes on this clone: This sample also contains other DNA sequences that code for the same CDR3. This chain links TRBV29-1 with TRBJ2-7, with a weak D call TRBD2 (5 bases). This CDR3 spans 11 amino acids. V was clipped by 7 bases and J by 2 bases, with 9 bases between them. Germline V gene data show CDR1 as SQVTM and CDR2 as ANQGSEA. Written as DNA, the CDR3 is TGCAGCGGAGGAGGCCCCTACGAGCAGTACTTC. This gives the protein CSGGGPYEQYF.

V is TRBV25-1 and J is TRBJ2-7; no definite D call. Germline lookup yields CDR1 MGHDK and CDR2 SYGVNS. The V end lost 4 bases, the J end lost 6 bases, and 10 bases lay between the germline ends. CDR3 length: 12 amino acids. The CDR3, as DNA: TGTGCCAGCAGTGTAGGGTTCGGCGAGCAGTACTTC. The encoded protein is CASSVGFGEQYF.

The genes are TRBV15 and TRBJ2-4; 9 bases are a match to TRBD1. The J segment lost 1 base and the V segment lost 3 bases, leaving 1 base of the junction unmatched. The CDR3 length is 15 residues. Germline lookup yields CDR1 LNHNV and CDR2 YYDKDF (reference sequence). CDR3 sequence (DNA): TGTGCCACCAGCAGGGGGACAGGGGCCAAAAACATTCAGTACTTC. Its protein product is CATSRGTGAKNIQYF.

The chain is built from TRBV7-6 and TRBJ2-7; the D gene is possibly TRBD1 (6 bases). From germline, CDR1 is SGHVS and CDR2 FNYEAQ. Deletions cut 5 bases from V and 0 bases from J, with 14 bases between. The CDR3 covers 15 residues. The CDR3 region has the DNA TGTGCCAGCAGCCCCCAGACAGGCAGCTCCTACGAGCAGTACTTC. Amino acids: CASSPQTGSSYEQYF.

The table lists this clone with a few counts. V is TRBV5-1 and J is TRBJ2-1; 12 nucleotides line up with TRBD1. Germline CDR1 SGHRS, CDR2 YFSETQ. After removal of 3 bases from V and 2 bases from J, the junction contained 3 bases not matched to a gene. The CDR3 is 16 amino acids. CDR3 coding DNA: TGCGCCAGCAGCTCAGGGACAGGGGGCACCTACAATGAGCAGTTCTTC. This translates into CASSSGTGGTYNEQFF.

This sequence joins TRBV18 and TRBJ2-3, with TRBD2 identical over 7 bases. The trim removed 6 bases at V and 4 bases at J, leaving 7 bases unmatched. Germline CDR1 KGHSH, CDR2 LQKENI. The CDR3 extends over 14 amino acids. CDR3 loop: CASSQRGMPDTQYF. The CDR3 DNA sequence: TGTGCCAGCTCCCAGCGGGGAATGCCAGATACGCAGTATTTT. Filled out from reference TRBV18 and TRBJ2-3, the complete variable domain reads NAGVMQNPRHLVRRRGQEARLRCSPMKGHSHVYWYRQLPEEGLKFMVYLQKENIIDESGMPKERFSAEFPKEGPSILRIQQVVRGDSAAYFCASSQRGMPDTQYFGPGTRLTVL.